The 4 T cell receptor beta chains given below trace back to one sample, sequenced in a study of cytomegalovirus exposure and HLA in healthy donors listed by TCRdb under 2017. Library preparation used the immunoSEQ multiplex PCR assay. For the multiplex PCR, a mixture combining 60 forward primers for TCR Vbeta segments and 13 reverse primers for TCR Jbeta segments was used. The table comes from immuneACCESS by way of TCRdb, which keeps in-frame sequences with V and J called. Part of the clones is missing from these tables; in studies checked, under half for an unresolved V gene and the rest for unknown reasons. This sample lists 95,000 to 100,000 clones; roughly 80% were detected once. The leading ten clones occupy 7.1% of the sample. The sequencing sample was made of PBMCs. These TCRs come from a man in his forties or fifties in good health and CMV-seropositive.

The rearrangement uses TRBV2 and TRBJ1-5; D unclear. The CDR3 runs 14 residues. Per germline, CDR1 SNHLY and CDR2 FYNNEI. Trimming took off 6 bases at V and 1 base at J, with 10 bases between the two ends. The chain's CDR3 is CASSIQSSNQPQHF. CDR3 nucleotide sequence: TGTGCCAGCAGCATCCAGTCGAGCAATCAGCCCCAGCATTTT.

The rearrangement uses TRBV5-1 and TRBJ1-1; 9 positions match TRBD1. With V trimmed by 6 bases and J by 2 bases, 14 bases remained unmatched. This CDR3 spans 17 amino acids. From germline, CDR1 is SGHRS and CDR2 YFSETQ. The CDR3 region has the DNA TGCGCCAGCATGTGGGGAGGGGGGACAGGGAGAAACACTGAAGCTTTCTTT. As protein: CASMWGGGTGRNTEAFF.

The chain links TRBV7-8 to TRBJ2-3, with D possibly TRBD2 on 6 matching bases. Between the trimmed V and J ends, which lost 3 bases and 4 bases, there was a span of 11 bases. This CDR3 has 14 amino acids. Per germline, CDR1 SGHVS and CDR2 FQNEAQ. The DNA for the CDR3 is TGTGCCAGCAGCTTGCGGGGTTCTTCAGATACGCAGTATTTT. It translates to CASSLRGSSDTQYF.

This clone has a handful of counts. V is TRBV11-2 and J is TRBJ2-1, with D possibly matching TRBD2 (5 bases). The CDR3 is 16 amino acids. Trimming took 3 bases from V and 7 from J, leaving 19 bases between them. CDR1 and CDR2 from the germline V gene are SGHAT and FQNNGV. The DNA for the CDR3 is TGTGCCAGCAGCTTGCAAGGAGGCCCCAGAGGAAATGAGCAGTTCTTC. The encoded protein is CASSLQGGPRGNEQFF.